This TCR beta chain was recorded in a study of identifying expanded T cells in peripheral blood. The method was immunoSEQ multiplex PCR; TCRdb's version includes in-frame clones alone and lacks a portion of them. Altogether some 120,000 clones are present, around 84% being singletons, with the ten largest covering 3% to 4%. Trimming cost V 1 base and J 6 bases, with 8 bases left between them. The CDR3 contains 13 residues. Germline V CDR1 and CDR2: SGHTA, FQGNSA. The sequencing sample was made of blood. The chain is built from TRBV7-2 and TRBJ2-3; weak D call: TRBD1 (5 bases). This receptor was taken from a person aged 18 to 70 in good health. The chain's CDR3 is CASSLEGPDTQYF. As DNA, the CDR3 is TGTGCCAGCAGCTTAGAGGGGCCGGATACGCAGTATTTT.